This is a list of T cell receptor beta chains from one sample in a study of blood T cell repertoires in COVID-19. TCRdb's copy holds only in-frame clones and misses some; the assay was immunoSEQ multiplex PCR. The sample holds more than 120,000 clones; roughly 84% are singletons and the top ten take roughly 3.7%. The sequenced sample was PBMCs or T cells enriched from blood (not recorded which). The receptor set was obtained from a man aged 50-59 years in a cohort exposed to, infected with or recovered from COVID-19 (not recorded which). Both conserved end residues are part of each CDR3. The D gene is left open where the match is weak. A clone size is listed for some rows: how often the clone was seen (once, few, many), or a class if it is expanded.

D gene: .
CDR3 length: 15
V gene: TRBV28
clone size: .
J gene: TRBJ1-5
CDR3 DNA: TGTGCCAGCAGTTTATGGACAGATAGCAATCAGCCCCAGCATTTT
CDR3 protein: CASSLWTDSNQPQHF

D gene: .
CDR3 length: 14
V gene: TRBV15
clone size: .
J gene: TRBJ1-2
CDR3 DNA: TGTGCCACCAGCAGAGAGGACATGGCCTATGGCTACACCTTC
CDR3 protein: CATSREDMAYGYTF

D gene: .
CDR3 length: 14
V gene: TRBV7-3
clone size: .
J gene: TRBJ2-3
CDR3 DNA: TGTGCCAGCAGCTTAATTGGCAGAACAGATACGCAGTATTTT
CDR3 protein: CASSLIGRTDTQYF

D gene: .
CDR3 length: 11
V gene: TRBV29-1
clone size: .
J gene: TRBJ2-1
CDR3 DNA: TGCAGCGGGTGGGACATCAATGAGCAGTTCTTC
CDR3 protein: CSGWDINEQFF

D gene: .
CDR3 length: 17
V gene: TRBV19
clone size: .
J gene: TRBJ1-6
CDR3 DNA: TGTGCCAGTAGTCCCCCCGGGAAGGGCGATTATAATTCACCCCTCCACTTT
CDR3 protein: CASSPPGKGDYNSPLHF

D gene: .
CDR3 length: 14
V gene: TRBV9
clone size: many
J gene: TRBJ2-7
CDR3 DNA: TGTGCCAGCAGCGTAGTGAGTAGCTTGGGCGAGCAGTACTTC
CDR3 protein: CASSVVSSLGEQYF

D gene: .
CDR3 length: 14
V gene: TRBV7-9
clone size: .
J gene: TRBJ1-2
CDR3 DNA: TGTGCCAGCAGCTTAGCAGGACAGCTTGAAGGCTACACCTTC
CDR3 protein: CASSLAGQLEGYTF

D gene: .
CDR3 length: 13
V gene: TRBV5-1
clone size: .
J gene: TRBJ1-5
CDR3 DNA: TGCGCCAGCAGCAAGGACAGTCATCAGCCCCAGCATTTT
CDR3 protein: CASSKDSHQPQHF

D gene: TRBD2
CDR3 length: 15
V gene: TRBV28
clone size: once
J gene: TRBJ2-3
CDR3 DNA: TGTGCCAGCAGGGGGCGCGGGAGAGGCACAGATACGCAGTATTTT
CDR3 protein: CASRGRGRGTDTQYF

D gene: .
CDR3 length: 12
V gene: TRBV6-5
clone size: .
J gene: TRBJ2-1
CDR3 DNA: TGTGCCAGCAGGAGCCTGGAGGATGAGCAGTTCTTC
CDR3 protein: CASRSLEDEQFF

D gene: .
CDR3 length: 13
V gene: TRBV15
clone size: .
J gene: TRBJ2-3
CDR3 DNA: TGTGCCACCGTAGCGGGGACAGCAGATACGCAGTATTTT
CDR3 protein: CATVAGTADTQYF

D gene: .
CDR3 length: 17
V gene: TRBV3-1/TRBV3-2
clone size: .
J gene: TRBJ1-2
CDR3 DNA: TGTGCCAGCAGCCAGTACCTCGACAGACGATCGGTCTATGGCTACACCTTC
CDR3 protein: CASSQYLDRRSVYGYTF

D gene: .
CDR3 length: 15
V gene: TRBV15
clone size: few
J gene: TRBJ2-7
CDR3 DNA: TGTGCCACCAGCAGATTGAATACCGGTGAATACGAGCAGTACTTC
CDR3 protein: CATSRLNTGEYEQYF

D gene: .
CDR3 length: 15
V gene: TRBV5-1
clone size: .
J gene: TRBJ2-1
CDR3 DNA: TGCGCCAGCAGCTTGGCCGGGGTGGGGTCTGATGAGCAGTTCTTC
CDR3 protein: CASSLAGVGSDEQFF

D gene: TRBD1
CDR3 length: 13
V gene: TRBV29-1
clone size: .
J gene: TRBJ1-5
CDR3 DNA: TGCAGCGTGGGACAGGGCCCAAATCAGCCCCAGCATTTT
CDR3 protein: CSVGQGPNQPQHF

D gene: TRBD1
CDR3 length: 15
V gene: TRBV28
clone size: .
J gene: TRBJ1-2
CDR3 DNA: TGTGCCAGCAGTTCCCCGGGACAGCATTCGGGTGGCTACACCTTC
CDR3 protein: CASSSPGQHSGGYTF

D gene: .
CDR3 length: 16
V gene: TRBV7-2
clone size: .
J gene: TRBJ2-5
CDR3 DNA: TGTGCCAGCAGCTTACGAGGCCCCAGGGCCCAAGAGACCCAGTACTTC
CDR3 protein: CASSLRGPRAQETQYF

D gene: .
CDR3 length: 15
V gene: TRBV15
clone size: .
J gene: TRBJ1-3
CDR3 DNA: TGTGCCACCAGCCCCCGCGGGGGATCTGGAAACACCATATATTTT
CDR3 protein: CATSPRGGSGNTIYF

D gene: .
CDR3 length: 13
V gene: TRBV6-6
clone size: .
J gene: TRBJ2-7
CDR3 DNA: TGTGCCAGCCGAGAGGCCAAGTTGAACGAGCAGTACTTC
CDR3 protein: CASREAKLNEQYF

D gene: TRBD1
CDR3 length: 12
V gene: TRBV7-9
clone size: .
J gene: TRBJ1-1
CDR3 DNA: TGTGCCAGCTTGGGACGGGACAGGGAAGCTTTCTTT
CDR3 protein: CASLGRDREAFF

D gene: .
CDR3 length: 13
V gene: TRBV19
clone size: few
J gene: TRBJ2-5
CDR3 DNA: TGTGCCAGTAAAGGGGCAGGGGGGGAGACCCAGTACTTC
CDR3 protein: CASKGAGGETQYF

D gene: .
CDR3 length: 15
V gene: TRBV5-1
clone size: .
J gene: TRBJ2-3
CDR3 DNA: TGCGCCAGCAGCGTGGATTCCGCGGACACAGATACGCAGTATTTT
CDR3 protein: CASSVDSADTDTQYF

D gene: .
CDR3 length: 14
V gene: TRBV5-1
clone size: .
J gene: TRBJ2-1
CDR3 DNA: TGCGCCAGCAGCTTACAGGGAACGGACAATGAGCAGTTCTTC
CDR3 protein: CASSLQGTDNEQFF

D gene: TRBD2
CDR3 length: 16
V gene: TRBV28
clone size: .
J gene: TRBJ2-1
CDR3 DNA: TGTGCCGGATCGGCAGGTAGCGGGAGTGTCTACAATGAGCAGTTCTTC
CDR3 protein: CAGSAGSGSVYNEQFF

D gene: .
CDR3 length: 14
V gene: TRBV7-2
clone size: .
J gene: TRBJ1-1
CDR3 DNA: TGTGCCAGCAGCTTAGGACTTATGGGCACTGAAGCTTTCTTT
CDR3 protein: CASSLGLMGTEAFF

D gene: .
CDR3 length: 15
V gene: TRBV28
clone size: .
J gene: TRBJ2-7
CDR3 DNA: TGTGCCAGCATCAACTCTTACCGCACAGGATACGAGCAGTACTTC
CDR3 protein: CASINSYRTGYEQYF

D gene: .
CDR3 length: 20
V gene: TRBV5-1
clone size: .
J gene: TRBJ2-6
CDR3 DNA: TGCGCCAGCAGCTTGGAGGGGGTAGCGCCACAAATCTCTGGGGCCAACGTCCTGACTTTC
CDR3 protein: CASSLEGVAPQISGANVLTF

D gene: .
CDR3 length: 10
V gene: TRBV29-1
clone size: once
J gene: TRBJ1-1
CDR3 DNA: TGCAGCGCCTCGGTCGGTGAAGCTTTCTTT
CDR3 protein: CSASVGEAFF

D gene: .
CDR3 length: 13
V gene: TRBV10-2
clone size: once
J gene: TRBJ1-6
CDR3 DNA: TGCGCCAGCACGTTCCAGGGGAATTCACCCCTCCACTTT
CDR3 protein: CASTFQGNSPLHF

D gene: .
CDR3 length: 15
V gene: TRBV7-8
clone size: .
J gene: TRBJ1-1
CDR3 DNA: TGTGCCAGCAGCTTAAGGCAGGGTAGGAACACTGAAGCTTTCTTT
CDR3 protein: CASSLRQGRNTEAFF

D gene: .
CDR3 length: 16
V gene: TRBV24-1
clone size: .
J gene: TRBJ2-1
CDR3 DNA: TGTGCCACCAGTGATCGCCGGGACCCGACCGGGGGTGAGCAGTTCTTC
CDR3 protein: CATSDRRDPTGGEQFF

D gene: .
CDR3 length: 16
V gene: TRBV11-2
clone size: once
J gene: TRBJ1-2
CDR3 DNA: TGTGCCAGCAGCTTAATGGGGGGGTATATAGACTATGGCTACACCTTC
CDR3 protein: CASSLMGGYIDYGYTF

D gene: TRBD1
CDR3 length: 16
V gene: TRBV19
clone size: .
J gene: TRBJ1-5
CDR3 DNA: TGTGCCAGTAGTATAGATGGGACAGGGTCCGGTCAGCCCCAGCATTTT
CDR3 protein: CASSIDGTGSGQPQHF

D gene: TRBD2
CDR3 length: 15
V gene: TRBV9
clone size: once
J gene: TRBJ2-3
CDR3 DNA: TGTGCCAGCAGCGTCAGGCGGGAGGGCCGAGATACGCAGTATTTT
CDR3 protein: CASSVRREGRDTQYF

D gene: .
CDR3 length: 14
V gene: TRBV7-2
clone size: .
J gene: TRBJ1-1
CDR3 DNA: TGTGCCAGCAGCTTAGAAAGTAGGGGCACTGAAGCTTTCTTT
CDR3 protein: CASSLESRGTEAFF

D gene: .
CDR3 length: 15
V gene: TRBV4-1
clone size: .
J gene: TRBJ2-7
CDR3 DNA: TGCGCCAGCAGCCAAGATATCAGGGGAGTTATGGAGCAGTACTTC
CDR3 protein: CASSQDIRGVMEQYF

D gene: .
CDR3 length: 12
V gene: TRBV2
clone size: .
J gene: TRBJ1-1
CDR3 DNA: TGTGCCAGCAGTTATTACAGGCGTGAAGCTTTCTTT
CDR3 protein: CASSYYRREAFF

D gene: TRBD1
CDR3 length: 15
V gene: TRBV2
clone size: .
J gene: TRBJ2-2
CDR3 DNA: TGTGCCATGCAATCCGGGACAGGAGCCACCGGGGAGCTGTTTTTT
CDR3 protein: CAMQSGTGATGELFF

D gene: TRBD2
CDR3 length: 14
V gene: TRBV9
clone size: .
J gene: TRBJ2-4
CDR3 DNA: TGTGCCAGCAGCGAGCTAGCGGGAGGGGGCATTCAGTACTTC
CDR3 protein: CASSELAGGGIQYF

D gene: .
CDR3 length: 16
V gene: TRBV10-2
clone size: .
J gene: TRBJ2-2
CDR3 DNA: TGCGCCAGCAGATTACACGGGACAGCGGGCACCGGGGAGCTGTTTTTT
CDR3 protein: CASRLHGTAGTGELFF

D gene: .
CDR3 length: 14
V gene: TRBV5-1
clone size: .
J gene: TRBJ2-7
CDR3 DNA: TGCGCCAGCAGCTTGGTAGCGGATTCCTACGAGCAGTACTTC
CDR3 protein: CASSLVADSYEQYF

D gene: TRBD1
CDR3 length: 14
V gene: TRBV10-3
clone size: .
J gene: TRBJ2-7
CDR3 DNA: TGTGCCATCAGTGAGTCCCTTCAGGGGGTCGAGCAGTACTTC
CDR3 protein: CAISESLQGVEQYF

D gene: TRBD2
CDR3 length: 17
V gene: TRBV11-2
clone size: .
J gene: TRBJ2-1
CDR3 DNA: TGTGCCAGCAGCCTTACTAGCGGGAGGAGCTCCTACAATGAGCAGTTCTTC
CDR3 protein: CASSLTSGRSSYNEQFF

D gene: .
CDR3 length: 15
V gene: TRBV7-9
clone size: once
J gene: TRBJ1-5
CDR3 DNA: TGTGCCAGCAGCTCGACACAGGGTTTGGCACAGCCCCAGCATTTT
CDR3 protein: CASSSTQGLAQPQHF

D gene: TRBD1
CDR3 length: 14
V gene: TRBV19
clone size: .
J gene: TRBJ1-4
CDR3 DNA: TGTGCCAGTAGTATGAACAGGGGTAGTGAAAAACTGTTTTTT
CDR3 protein: CASSMNRGSEKLFF

D gene: TRBD2
CDR3 length: 16
V gene: TRBV5-1
clone size: .
J gene: TRBJ2-3
CDR3 DNA: TGCGCCAGCAGCCCCCGGCTAGCGGAGGAGACAGATACGCAGTATTTT
CDR3 protein: CASSPRLAEETDTQYF

D gene: .
CDR3 length: 14
V gene: TRBV5-6
clone size: .
J gene: TRBJ1-4
CDR3 DNA: TGTGCCAGCAGCTTACAAGGGGTGCTTGAAAAACTGTTTTTT
CDR3 protein: CASSLQGVLEKLFF

D gene: .
CDR3 length: 13
V gene: TRBV5-4
clone size: .
J gene: TRBJ2-1
CDR3 DNA: TGTGCCAGCAGCGGTAGCTCCTACAATGAGCAGTTCTTC
CDR3 protein: CASSGSSYNEQFF

D gene: TRBD1
CDR3 length: 13
V gene: TRBV3-1/TRBV3-2
clone size: .
J gene: TRBJ1-2
CDR3 DNA: TGTGCCAGCAGCCAAGTGGACAGGGGCGGCTACACCTTC
CDR3 protein: CASSQVDRGGYTF

D gene: TRBD1
CDR3 length: 14
V gene: TRBV30
clone size: .
J gene: TRBJ1-6
CDR3 DNA: TGTGCCTGGATATCCGGGACAGGGAATTCACCCCTCCACTTT
CDR3 protein: CAWISGTGNSPLHF

D gene: TRBD1
CDR3 length: 14
V gene: TRBV19
clone size: .
J gene: TRBJ1-6
CDR3 DNA: TGTGCCAGTACCCCGGGACAGGGCAATTCACCCCTCCACTTT
CDR3 protein: CASTPGQGNSPLHF

D gene: .
CDR3 length: 15
V gene: TRBV27
clone size: .
J gene: TRBJ1-2
CDR3 DNA: TGTGCCAGCAGTACATGGGCAACCAGAGGGTATGGCTACACCTTC
CDR3 protein: CASSTWATRGYGYTF